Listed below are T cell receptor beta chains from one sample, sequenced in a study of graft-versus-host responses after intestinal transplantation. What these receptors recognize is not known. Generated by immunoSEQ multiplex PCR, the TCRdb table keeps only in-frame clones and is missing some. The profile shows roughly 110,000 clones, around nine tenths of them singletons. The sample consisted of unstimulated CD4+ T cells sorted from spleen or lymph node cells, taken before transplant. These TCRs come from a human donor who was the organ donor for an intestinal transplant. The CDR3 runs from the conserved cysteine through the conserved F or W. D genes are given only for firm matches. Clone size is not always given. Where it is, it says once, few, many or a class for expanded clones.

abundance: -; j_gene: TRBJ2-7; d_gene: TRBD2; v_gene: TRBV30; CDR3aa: CAWSYKGGSTYEQYF; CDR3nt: TGTGCCTGGAGTTACAAGGGCGGGAGTACCTACGAGCAGTACTTC
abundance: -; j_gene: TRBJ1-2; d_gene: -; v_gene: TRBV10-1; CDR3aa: CASSESTGKGYGYTF; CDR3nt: TGCGCCAGCAGTGAGTCGACAGGCAAGGGGTATGGCTACACCTTC
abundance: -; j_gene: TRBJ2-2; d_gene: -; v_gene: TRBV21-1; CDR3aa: CASSKAWLSSGELFF; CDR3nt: TGTGCCAGCAGCAAAGCATGGCTTTCGAGCGGGGAGCTGTTTTTT
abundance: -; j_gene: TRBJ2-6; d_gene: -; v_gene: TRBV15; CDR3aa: CATSRDRPGANVLTF; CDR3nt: TGTGCCACCAGCAGAGATCGGCCTGGGGCCAACGTCCTGACTTTC
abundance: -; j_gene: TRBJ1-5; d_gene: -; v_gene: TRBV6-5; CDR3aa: CASRATTGSNQPQHF; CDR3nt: TGTGCCAGCAGGGCCACCACGGGTAGCAATCAGCCCCAGCATTTT
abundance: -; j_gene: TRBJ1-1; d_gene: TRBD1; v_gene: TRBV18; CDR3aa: CASSPFDRGTEAFF; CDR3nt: TGTGCCAGCTCACCCTTCGACAGGGGGACTGAAGCTTTCTTT
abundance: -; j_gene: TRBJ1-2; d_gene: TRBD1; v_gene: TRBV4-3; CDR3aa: CASSQERDSETYGYTF; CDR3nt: TGCGCCAGCAGCCAAGAGAGGGACAGTGAGACCTATGGCTACACCTTC
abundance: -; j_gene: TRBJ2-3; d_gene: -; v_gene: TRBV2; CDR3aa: CASSGYSGSTDTQYF; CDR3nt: TGTGCCAGCAGTGGGTACAGTGGGTCCACAGATACGCAGTATTTT
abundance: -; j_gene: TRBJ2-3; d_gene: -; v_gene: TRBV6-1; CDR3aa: CASSSDWNTDTQYF; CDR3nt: TGTGCCAGCAGTTCCGACTGGAACACAGATACGCAGTATTTT
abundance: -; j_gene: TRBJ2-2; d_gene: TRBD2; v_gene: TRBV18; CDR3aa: CASSPSLAGGQDTGELFF; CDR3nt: TGTGCCAGCTCACCGTCACTAGCGGGAGGCCAGGACACCGGGGAGCTGTTTTTT
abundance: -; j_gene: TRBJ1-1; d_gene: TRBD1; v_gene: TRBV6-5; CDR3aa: CASSSTGEGEAFF; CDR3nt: TGTGCCAGCAGTAGTACAGGGGAGGGGGAAGCTTTCTTT
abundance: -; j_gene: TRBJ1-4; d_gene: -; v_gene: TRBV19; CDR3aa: CASSIRVFNEKLFF; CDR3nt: TGTGCCAGTAGTATTAGGGTTTTTAATGAAAAACTGTTTTTT
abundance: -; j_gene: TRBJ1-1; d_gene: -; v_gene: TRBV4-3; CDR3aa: CASSQDTRIMNTEAFF; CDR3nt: TGCGCCAGCAGCCAAGATACACGGATAATGAACACTGAAGCTTTCTTT
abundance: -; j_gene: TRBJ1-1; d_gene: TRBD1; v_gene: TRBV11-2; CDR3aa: CASSVGQGWANTEAFF; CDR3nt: TGTGCCAGCAGCGTCGGACAGGGGTGGGCGAACACTGAAGCTTTCTTT
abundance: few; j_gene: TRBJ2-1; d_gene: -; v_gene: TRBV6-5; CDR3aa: CASSYSLEVHNEQFF; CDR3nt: TGTGCCAGCAGTTACTCACTCGAGGTCCACAATGAGCAGTTCTTC
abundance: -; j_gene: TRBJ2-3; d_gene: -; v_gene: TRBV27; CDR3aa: CASRAYGTDTQYF; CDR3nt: TGTGCCAGCAGGGCCTACGGCACAGATACGCAGTATTTT
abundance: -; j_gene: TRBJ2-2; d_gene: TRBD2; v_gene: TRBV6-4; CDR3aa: CASRLAGDHGELFF; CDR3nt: TGTGCCAGCAGACTAGCGGGAGATCACGGGGAGCTGTTTTTT
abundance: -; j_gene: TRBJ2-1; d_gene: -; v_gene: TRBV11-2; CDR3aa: CASGLGRSYNEQFF; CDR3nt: TGTGCCAGCGGCTTAGGTCGCTCCTACAATGAGCAGTTCTTC
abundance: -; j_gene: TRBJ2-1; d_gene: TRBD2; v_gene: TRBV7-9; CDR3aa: CASSLRGAGVYNEQFF; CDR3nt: TGTGCCAGCAGCCTCCGGGGAGCGGGAGTGTACAATGAGCAGTTCTTC
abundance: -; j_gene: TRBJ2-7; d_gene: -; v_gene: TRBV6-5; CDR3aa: CASNVGRSSYEQYF; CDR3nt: TGTGCCAGCAACGTGGGTCGAAGCTCCTACGAGCAGTACTTC
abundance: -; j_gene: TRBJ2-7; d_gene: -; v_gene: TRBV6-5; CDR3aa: CASSYSIGGYEQYF; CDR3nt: TGTGCCAGCAGTTACTCGATAGGAGGATACGAGCAGTACTTC
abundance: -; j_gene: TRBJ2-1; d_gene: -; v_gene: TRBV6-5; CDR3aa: CASSYSGGHSYNEQFF; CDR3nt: TGTGCCAGCAGTTACTCAGGCGGGCACTCCTACAATGAGCAGTTCTTC
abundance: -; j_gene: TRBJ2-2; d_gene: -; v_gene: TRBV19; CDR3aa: CASSAGNGELFF; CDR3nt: TGTGCCAGTAGTGCGGGGAACGGGGAGCTGTTTTTT